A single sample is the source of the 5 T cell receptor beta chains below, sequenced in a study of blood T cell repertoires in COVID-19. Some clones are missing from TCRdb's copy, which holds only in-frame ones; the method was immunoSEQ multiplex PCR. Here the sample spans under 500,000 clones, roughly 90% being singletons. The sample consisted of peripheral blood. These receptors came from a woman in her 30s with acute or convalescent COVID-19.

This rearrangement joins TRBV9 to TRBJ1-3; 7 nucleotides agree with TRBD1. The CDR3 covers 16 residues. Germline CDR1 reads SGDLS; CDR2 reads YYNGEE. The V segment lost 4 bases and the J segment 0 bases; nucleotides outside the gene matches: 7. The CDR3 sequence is CASSSRTGHSGNTIYF. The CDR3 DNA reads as TGTGCCAGCAGCTCCAGGACAGGCCACTCTGGAAACACCATATATTTT.

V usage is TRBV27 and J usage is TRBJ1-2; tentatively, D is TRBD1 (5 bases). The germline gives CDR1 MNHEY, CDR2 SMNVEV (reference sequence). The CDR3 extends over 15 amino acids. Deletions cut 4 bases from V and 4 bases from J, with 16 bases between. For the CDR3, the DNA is TGTGCCAGCAGTTCCAGAAACAGGCCCCCCTATGGCTACACCTTC. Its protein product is CASSSRNRPPYGYTF.

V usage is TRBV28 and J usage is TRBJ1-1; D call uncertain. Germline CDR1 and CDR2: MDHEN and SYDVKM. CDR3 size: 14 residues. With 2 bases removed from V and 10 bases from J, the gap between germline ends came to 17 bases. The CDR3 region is CASSLAGLPLGAFF. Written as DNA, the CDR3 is TGTGCCAGCAGTTTAGCGGGTTTACCTTTGGGAGCTTTCTTT.

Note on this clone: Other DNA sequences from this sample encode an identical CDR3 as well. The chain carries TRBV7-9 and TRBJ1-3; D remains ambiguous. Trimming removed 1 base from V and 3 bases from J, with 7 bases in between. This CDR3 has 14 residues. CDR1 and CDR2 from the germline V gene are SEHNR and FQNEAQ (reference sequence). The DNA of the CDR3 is TGTGCCAGCAGCTTAGGAGGCGTTGGAAACACCATATATTTT. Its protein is CASSLGGVGNTIYF.

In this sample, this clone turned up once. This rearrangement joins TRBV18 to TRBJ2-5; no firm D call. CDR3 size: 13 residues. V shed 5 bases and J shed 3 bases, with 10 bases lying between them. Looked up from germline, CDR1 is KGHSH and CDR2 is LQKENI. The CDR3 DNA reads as TGTGCCAGCTCATCACTCCAAAAAGAGACCCAGTACTTC. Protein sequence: CASSSLQKETQYF.